These 18 T cell receptor beta chains were all obtained from the same sample, sequenced in a study of blood T cells in healthy people across ages. A J-beta primer mix and a sample-barcoded 5' primer were used in a second PCR of roughly 7 to 12 cycles. Each CDR3 protein gets one entry after TCRdb re-called the 5' RACE reads with MiXCR. The sample carries 600,000 to 900,000 distinct CDR3 sequences, 25% to 30% recorded once. These data were also filed under a second study, of T cells of mothers and their children.

Sequenced input: blood. The source is a boy younger than 18 in good health.

This clonotype was seen just once. V and J are TRBV10-3 and TRBJ2-6, with TRBD1 matching over 7 bases. After removal of 11 bases from V and 1 base from J, the junction contained 2 bases not matched to a gene. Germline lookup yields CDR1 ENHRY and CDR2 SYGVKD. CDR3 length: 13 residues. CDR3 in amino acids: CASQGSGANVLTF. DNA for the CDR3: TGTGCCTCACAGGGGTCTGGGGCCAACGTCCTGACTTTC.

The chain combines TRBV28 with TRBJ1-5, with a tentative D call TRBD1 (5 bases). With 2 bases removed from V and 0 bases from J, the gap between germline ends came to 17 bases. The CDR3 length is 18 residues. CDR1 MDHEN and CDR2 SYDVKM come from the germline V gene. The CDR3: CASSLQGLLAPSNQPQHF. The CDR3 DNA follows: TGTGCCAGCAGTTTACAGGGCCTCTTAGCCCCTAGCAATCAGCCCCAGCATTTT.

This clonotype was detected only a few times. V is TRBV6-1 and J is TRBJ2-7; D remains unclear. Trimming left V 3 bases short and J 3 bases short, with 9 bases between. Germline loops: CDR1 MNHNS, CDR2 SASEGT. The CDR3 loop spans 13 amino acids. The CDR3 region is CASSEMDGYEQYF. The CDR3 DNA is TGTGCCAGCAGTGAGATGGACGGCTACGAGCAGTACTTC.

A note on this clonotype: At one boundary the junction diverges from the germline segment, which might be a read error. The chain employs TRBV9 and TRBJ2-4; 11 bases agree with TRBD2. From germline, CDR1 is SGDLS and CDR2 YYNGEE. This CDR3 region has 13 residues. As DNA, the CDR3 is TGTGCCAGCAACGTAGCGGGAGGGAACATTCAGTACTTC. This codes for CASNVAGGNIQYF.

This clonotype was detected only a few times. V gene TRBV5-1 combines with J gene TRBJ2-3, with D unclear. V gave up 7 bases and J gave up 2 bases, with 11 bases separating them. Germline CDR1 is SGHRS and CDR2 is YFSETQ. This CDR3 is 13 amino acids long. The CDR3 loop reads CASFYGFTDTQYF. Here the CDR3 DNA reads TGCGCCAGCTTCTACGGATTCACAGATACGCAGTATTTT.

This clonotype has more than one count but fewer than ten. The chain combines TRBV24-1 with TRBJ2-3, with D maybe TRBD2 (5 bases). This CDR3 contains 16 residues. The V and J ends lost 7 bases and 3 bases respectively, with 19 bases between them. Germline V CDR1 and CDR2: KGHDR, SFDVKD. The CDR3 DNA is TGTGCCACCAGCCCCACGGGAAGAGGTACGACAGATACGCAGTATTTT. Translation: CATSPTGRGTTDTQYF.

This clonotype has more than one count but fewer than ten. The chain has TRBV28 and TRBJ2-1, with TRBD2 as a possible D gene (7 bases). The DNA end favors TRBJ2-7, so the J call may be wrong. This CDR3 has 15 residues. Germline values: CDR1 MDHEN, CDR2 SYDVKM. CDR3 sequence reads: CASRASIGGGNEQYF. CDR3 DNA: TGTGCCAGCAGGGCCTCTATTGGGGGGGGCAACGAGCAGTACTTC.

The chain is built from TRBV18 and TRBJ2-5, with 9 positions matching TRBD2. V lost 3 bases and J lost 6; bases outside the gene matches: 5. The germline gives CDR1 KGHSH, CDR2 LQKENI. This CDR3 comprises 14 residues. In nucleotides, the CDR3 is TGTGCCAGCTCACCGCGGGGGGGCGAACAGACCCAGTACTTC. This gives the protein CASSPRGGEQTQYF.

This chain links TRBV20-1 with TRBJ1-2; 8 bases match TRBD1. Germline V gives CDR1 DFQATT, CDR2 SNEGSKA (reference sequence). After removal of 3 bases from V and 6 bases from J, the junction contained 3 bases not matched to a gene. CDR3 size: 12 residues. The DNA for the CDR3 is TGCAGTGCTAGCGGGACAGGACATGGCTACACCTTC. Translation gives CSASGTGHGYTF.

This chain links TRBV27 with TRBJ2-7, with 9 bases that match TRBD1. This CDR3 spans 14 amino acids. V was clipped by 6 bases and J by 1 base; unmatched bases: 4. From germline, CDR1 is MNHEY and CDR2 SMNVEV (reference sequence). The CDR3 loop is CASSQQGASYEQYF. The CDR3 region has the DNA TGTGCCAGCAGCCAACAGGGGGCATCCTACGAGCAGTACTTC.

The chain employs TRBV7-9 and TRBJ2-7; TRBD1 agrees at 7 bases. Germline-derived CDR1 and CDR2 are SEHNR and FQNEAQ (reference sequence). V trimming: 1 base; J trimming: 4 bases; junction bases outside the gene matches: 10. The CDR3 sequence is 16 residues long. The CDR3: CASSLGPGTEYYEQYF. CDR3 sequence (DNA): TGTGCCAGCAGCTTAGGTCCCGGGACAGAATATTACGAGCAGTACTTC.

V and J are TRBV12-3 or TRBV12-4 and TRBJ2-1; tentative D call: TRBD2 (7 bases). The V end lost 2 bases, the J end lost 2 bases, and 13 bases lay between the germline ends. CDR3 size: 16 residues. CDR3 coding DNA: TGTGCCAGCAGTTTAACTGGGGGGGGCCCCTACAATGAGCAGTTCTTC. The encoded protein is CASSLTGGGPYNEQFF.

The chain joins TRBV7-7 to TRBJ2-5; maybe TRBD1 (5 bases). CDR1 and CDR2 from the germline V gene are SSHAT and FNYEAQ (reference sequence). The CDR3 has 16 amino acids. V gave up 1 base and J gave up 2 bases, with 14 bases separating them. The CDR3 reads CASSLGTLGPQETQYF. CDR3 DNA sequence: TGTGCCAGCAGCTTAGGAACTCTGGGGCCGCAAGAGACCCAGTACTTC. Together with reference TRBV7-7 and TRBJ2-5, the CDR3 gives the full variable domain: GAGVSQSPRYKVTKRGQDVTLRCDPISSHATLYWYQQALGQGPEFLTYFNYEAQPDKSGLPSDRFSAERPEGSISTLTIQRTEQRDSAMYRCASSLGTLGPQETQYFGPGTRLLVL.

The rearrangement uses TRBV20-1 and TRBJ1-5; 9 nucleotides agree with TRBD1. The ends lost 5 bases at V and 9 bases at J; junction bases unmatched: 14. This CDR3 is built from 15 residues. CDR1 is DFQATT, CDR2 SNEGSKA, per germline (reference sequence). CDR3 loop: CSAQEGTGLVWPQHF. Written as DNA, the CDR3 is TGCAGTGCTCAGGAGGGGACAGGGTTGGTTTGGCCCCAGCATTTT.

This clonotype turned up a few times. As DNA, the CDR3 is TGTGCCAGCAGCTATGATCGGACCCAGTACTTC. Encoded protein: CASSYDRTQYF. This chain connects TRBV14 to TRBJ2-5; D uncertain. V gave up 5 bases and J gave up 7 bases, with 8 bases separating them. Germline CDR1 reads SGHDN; CDR2 reads FVKESK. The CDR3 spans 11 residues.

This clonotype was observed a few times. The junction differs from germline at one of its ends, possibly a read error. The rearrangement uses TRBV28 and TRBJ2-7; D is uncertain. Germline CDR1 is MDHEN and CDR2 is SYDVKM. The CDR3 covers 12 residues. In DNA form, the CDR3 reads TGTGCCAGCAGTTTAGGGCACTACCAGCAGTACTTC. This encodes CASSLGHYQQYF.

The chain links TRBV10-3 to TRBJ2-5, with a weak D call TRBD2 (5 bases). The J call may not be correct, given that the DNA end is closer to TRBJ2-7. The CDR3 is 17 residues long. Per the germline V gene, CDR1 is ENHRY and CDR2 is SYGVKD. The CDR3 loop reads CAISESSRTGSSYEQYF. The CDR3 nucleotides read TGTGCCATCAGTGAGTCCTCCCGGACGGGGAGCTCCTACGAGCAGTACTTC.

Of note for this clonotype: An end of the junction does not agree with germline; a read error may underlie this. V and J are TRBV6-1 and TRBJ2-1; TRBD2 matches 8 bases. From germline, CDR1 is MNHNS and CDR2 SASEGT. This CDR3 is built from 15 residues. As DNA, the CDR3 is TGTGCCAGCTTATTGGGAGGCGGGAGGTACAATGAGCAGCTCTTC. Its translation: CASLLGGGRYNEQLF.